This is a list of T cell receptor beta chains from one sample in a study of molecular identifiers for immune sequencing clone quantification. MiXCR, run by TCRdb on the PCR reads, gives a single entry per CDR3 protein. The repertoire has some 70,000 distinct CDR3 sequences, about a sixth of them found once; the top ten carry about 1.5%. The sample consisted of naive CD8+ T cells from blood, with Jurkat cell RNA spiked in. All receptors come from a human donor in good health. Some libraries in this study had Jurkat cell RNA spiked in. CDR3s include the opening cysteine and the closing phenylalanine or tryptophan. A D gene is named only where the DNA matches it firmly. Not all rows give a size; the values are once, few, many and, for expanded clones, a class.

v_call: TRBV27
d_call: -
clone_size: many
j_call: TRBJ2-2
cdr3_nt: TGTGCCAGCAGTGGCACAAACACCGGGGAGCTGTTTTTT
cdr3_aa: CASSGTNTGELFF

v_call: TRBV4-3
d_call: -
clone_size: -
j_call: TRBJ2-1
cdr3_nt: TGCGCCAGCAGCCAAGATCGAGGCCCCTACAATGAGCAGTTCTTC
cdr3_aa: CASSQDRGPYNEQFF

v_call: TRBV7-2
d_call: TRBD2
clone_size: few
j_call: TRBJ2-5
cdr3_nt: TGTGCCAGCAGCCCCGACGGAAGACTAGCGGGATCCGAGACCCAGTACTTC
cdr3_aa: CASSPDGRLAGSETQYF

v_call: TRBV6-1
d_call: TRBD2
clone_size: many
j_call: TRBJ2-2
cdr3_nt: TGTGCCAGCGGAGGGGAGAGCGGGACGAACACCGGGGAGCTGTTTTTT
cdr3_aa: CASGGESGTNTGELFF

v_call: TRBV7-6
d_call: -
clone_size: many
j_call: TRBJ2-3
cdr3_nt: TGTGCCAGCAGCTTTCCCAGGGTCACAGAAGATACGCAGTATTTT
cdr3_aa: CASSFPRVTEDTQYF

v_call: TRBV29-1
d_call: TRBD1
clone_size: many
j_call: TRBJ2-1
cdr3_nt: TGCAGGGTACTCTTTGGGACAGGAAACAATGAGCAGTTCTTC
cdr3_aa: CRVLFGTGNNEQFF

v_call: TRBV7-8
d_call: -
clone_size: many
j_call: TRBJ1-6
cdr3_nt: TGTGCCAGCAGCTTATGGGGGGTACTCAATTCACCCCTCCACTTT
cdr3_aa: CASSLWGVLNSPLHF

v_call: TRBV24-1
d_call: TRBD2
clone_size: many
j_call: TRBJ2-1
cdr3_nt: TGTGCCACCAGTGAGACTAATGCGCCTAGCGGGAGTTATGAGCAGTTCTTC
cdr3_aa: CATSETNAPSGSYEQFF

v_call: TRBV10-2
d_call: -
clone_size: many
j_call: TRBJ1-5
cdr3_nt: TGCGCCAGCAGTGAAGCGGGGGTTCAGCCCCAGCATTTT
cdr3_aa: CASSEAGVQPQHF

v_call: TRBV7-9
d_call: -
clone_size: many
j_call: TRBJ1-4
cdr3_nt: TGTGCCAGCAGCCTTAACCTAGTAAAGGGTGATGAAAAACTGTTTTTT
cdr3_aa: CASSLNLVKGDEKLFF

v_call: TRBV30
d_call: -
clone_size: many
j_call: TRBJ2-7
cdr3_nt: TGTGCCTGGTCCTGGCCGCCGGGCTCCTACGAGCAGTACTTC
cdr3_aa: CAWSWPPGSYEQYF

v_call: TRBV7-2
d_call: -
clone_size: many
j_call: TRBJ2-7
cdr3_nt: TGTGCCAGCAGCTTAGTTAACGGGGCCGAGCAGTACTTC
cdr3_aa: CASSLVNGAEQYF

v_call: TRBV5-6
d_call: -
clone_size: -
j_call: TRBJ2-2
cdr3_nt: TGTGCCAGCAGCCAAAGCCGGGAACCCACCGGGGAGCTGTTTTTT
cdr3_aa: CASSQSREPTGELFF

v_call: TRBV20-1
d_call: TRBD2
clone_size: many
j_call: TRBJ2-1
cdr3_nt: TGCAGTGCTAGAGATTACGGGGTAGCGGGGTATGAGCAGTTCTTC
cdr3_aa: CSARDYGVAGYEQFF

v_call: TRBV6-5
d_call: TRBD2
clone_size: many
j_call: TRBJ2-1
cdr3_nt: TGTGCCAGCAGTTACGTGGCTAGCGGGAGGGGGTTCGATGAGCAGTTCTTC
cdr3_aa: CASSYVASGRGFDEQFF

v_call: TRBV6-6
d_call: -
clone_size: many
j_call: TRBJ2-3
cdr3_nt: TGTGCCAGTGACCTAGGGGTGGGAGTGATAGATACGCAGTATTTT
cdr3_aa: CASDLGVGVIDTQYF

v_call: TRBV4-1
d_call: -
clone_size: few
j_call: TRBJ1-2
cdr3_nt: TGCGCCAGCAGCCCAACACAGGGAAACTATGGCTACACCTTC
cdr3_aa: CASSPTQGNYGYTF

v_call: TRBV29-1
d_call: -
clone_size: many
j_call: TRBJ2-2
cdr3_nt: TGCAGCGTTGAAGTTTCCACAAACACCGGGGAGCTGTTTTTT
cdr3_aa: CSVEVSTNTGELFF

v_call: TRBV29-1
d_call: TRBD2
clone_size: many
j_call: TRBJ2-7
cdr3_nt: TGCAGCGTGGTGGGACTAGCGGGTACCTACGAGCAGTACTTC
cdr3_aa: CSVVGLAGTYEQYF

v_call: TRBV4-2
d_call: -
clone_size: many
j_call: TRBJ2-7
cdr3_nt: TGTGCCAGCAGCCCCGTTACCGATTTGTACGGGACTGCTTTCTCCTACGAGCAGTACTTC
cdr3_aa: CASSPVTDLYGTAFSYEQYF

v_call: TRBV28
d_call: TRBD1
clone_size: few
j_call: TRBJ2-2
cdr3_nt: TGTGCCAGCAGTTCAGGGACAGAGAACACCGGGGAGCTGTTTTTT
cdr3_aa: CASSSGTENTGELFF

v_call: TRBV7-9
d_call: TRBD2
clone_size: few
j_call: TRBJ2-7
cdr3_nt: TGTGCCACACAAGGTAGCGGGGCCTACGAGCAGTACTTC
cdr3_aa: CATQGSGAYEQYF

v_call: TRBV29-1
d_call: TRBD1
clone_size: many
j_call: TRBJ2-1
cdr3_nt: TGCAGCGTGGGGGGGGACAGGGTTCCCGCCGAGCAGTTCTTC
cdr3_aa: CSVGGDRVPAEQFF

v_call: TRBV19
d_call: -
clone_size: many
j_call: TRBJ1-1
cdr3_nt: TGTGCCAGTATACGGGGGGACGCCACTGAAGCTTTCTTT
cdr3_aa: CASIRGDATEAFF

v_call: TRBV6-2/TRBV6-3
d_call: -
clone_size: few
j_call: TRBJ2-1
cdr3_nt: TGTGCCAGCAGTTACCCTGACAATGAGCAGTTCTTC
cdr3_aa: CASSYPDNEQFF

v_call: TRBV29-1
d_call: TRBD1
clone_size: many
j_call: TRBJ1-3
cdr3_nt: TGCAGCGTTGAACACCTGACAGGGACGGTCTCTGGAAACACCATATATTTT
cdr3_aa: CSVEHLTGTVSGNTIYF

v_call: TRBV2
d_call: TRBD2
clone_size: few
j_call: TRBJ2-1
cdr3_nt: TGTGCCATTAGCGGGAGCGGCAATGAGCAGTTCTTC
cdr3_aa: CAISGSGNEQFF

v_call: TRBV11-3
d_call: TRBD2
clone_size: many
j_call: TRBJ2-1
cdr3_nt: TGTGCCAGCAGCTTACAAGCGGGAGTCTCCGGCAATGAGCAGTTCTTC
cdr3_aa: CASSLQAGVSGNEQFF

v_call: TRBV6-5
d_call: -
clone_size: many
j_call: TRBJ2-2
cdr3_nt: TGTGCCAGCAGTTACGGTAGCACCGGGGAGCTGTTTTTT
cdr3_aa: CASSYGSTGELFF

v_call: TRBV5-6
d_call: -
clone_size: many
j_call: TRBJ2-7
cdr3_nt: TGTGCCAGCAGCCCCACGATCGGGGGTAATGAACACTTC
cdr3_aa: CASSPTIGGNEHF

v_call: TRBV12-3/TRBV12-4
d_call: -
clone_size: many
j_call: TRBJ2-7
cdr3_nt: TGTGCCAGCAGCCCCGAGACAAGACTCTACGAGCAGTACTTC
cdr3_aa: CASSPETRLYEQYF

v_call: TRBV23-1
d_call: -
clone_size: many
j_call: TRBJ1-5
cdr3_nt: TGCGCCAGCAGTCAAAGGGAGGCTGAACCCCAGCATTTT
cdr3_aa: CASSQREAEPQHF

v_call: TRBV5-4
d_call: -
clone_size: many
j_call: TRBJ1-5
cdr3_nt: TGTGCCAGCAGCTTGTGCGTTGGTACAGGGTTTTGCGGAGGGCCCCAGCATTTT
cdr3_aa: CASSLCVGTGFCGGPQHF

v_call: TRBV7-2
d_call: -
clone_size: -
j_call: TRBJ2-2
cdr3_nt: TGTGCCAGCAGCTTAGTATCGGCTTCGCTGCAGCACGGGGAGCTGTTTTTT
cdr3_aa: CASSLVSASLQHGELFF

v_call: TRBV7-6
d_call: -
clone_size: many
j_call: TRBJ2-1
cdr3_nt: TGTGCCAGCAGCTTAGCTAATACAGGGGCCGGGACTACCGACTATGAGCAGTTCTTC
cdr3_aa: CASSLANTGAGTTDYEQFF

v_call: TRBV29-1
d_call: -
clone_size: many
j_call: TRBJ2-7
cdr3_nt: TGCAGCGTTGAAGAGGGTCAGGGCTACGAGCAGTACTTC
cdr3_aa: CSVEEGQGYEQYF

v_call: TRBV29-1
d_call: -
clone_size: many
j_call: TRBJ2-2
cdr3_nt: TGCAGCGCCGACTTGAACACCGGGGAGCTGTTTTTT
cdr3_aa: CSADLNTGELFF

v_call: TRBV7-9
d_call: -
clone_size: -
j_call: TRBJ2-1
cdr3_nt: TGTGCCAGCAGCGGTCGTTTGGGTTTTGGTGAGCAGATCTTC
cdr3_aa: CASSGRLGFGEQIF

v_call: TRBV30
d_call: -
clone_size: many
j_call: TRBJ2-6
cdr3_nt: TGTGCCTGGAGTGGAGGCTCTGGGGCCAACGTCCTGACTTTC
cdr3_aa: CAWSGGSGANVLTF

v_call: TRBV4-3
d_call: -
clone_size: many
j_call: TRBJ2-7
cdr3_nt: TGCGCCAGCAGCCAAGATTTTTTATCGGTTTCGGGGCAGGAGCAGTACTTC
cdr3_aa: CASSQDFLSVSGQEQYF

v_call: TRBV12-3/TRBV12-4
d_call: -
clone_size: -
j_call: TRBJ2-3
cdr3_nt: TGTGCCAGCAGTTTAAGGGCGGGAAGCACAGATACGCAGTATTTT
cdr3_aa: CASSLRAGSTDTQYF

v_call: TRBV20-1
d_call: TRBD2
clone_size: few
j_call: TRBJ2-5
cdr3_nt: TGCAGTGCTCACCATCTCGGACTAGCGGGAGACGAGACCCAGTACTTC
cdr3_aa: CSAHHLGLAGDETQYF

v_call: TRBV19
d_call: TRBD2
clone_size: many
j_call: TRBJ2-3
cdr3_nt: TGTGCCAGTAGTGCTCTACTAGCGGGAGAGGGCACAGATACGCAGTATTTT
cdr3_aa: CASSALLAGEGTDTQYF

v_call: TRBV21-1
d_call: -
clone_size: many
j_call: TRBJ2-7
cdr3_nt: TGTGCCAGCAGTTACCGGGACGGATTCTACGAGCAGTACTTC
cdr3_aa: CASSYRDGFYEQYF

v_call: TRBV6-1
d_call: -
clone_size: -
j_call: TRBJ2-2
cdr3_nt: TGTGCCAGCAGTGGGGGGGTTTTCGGCCCGACGAACACCGGGGAGCTGTTTTTT
cdr3_aa: CASSGGVFGPTNTGELFF

v_call: TRBV20-1
d_call: -
clone_size: many
j_call: TRBJ1-1
cdr3_nt: TGCAGTGCTAGGTGGGGGAACACTGAAGCTTTCTTT
cdr3_aa: CSARWGNTEAFF

v_call: TRBV6-2/TRBV6-3
d_call: -
clone_size: many
j_call: TRBJ2-7
cdr3_nt: TGTGCCAGCAGTTACTCTTGGGGGGCTGTGGACGAGCAGTACTTC
cdr3_aa: CASSYSWGAVDEQYF

v_call: TRBV12-3/TRBV12-4
d_call: -
clone_size: many
j_call: TRBJ2-1
cdr3_nt: TGTGCCAGCAGTCATACCGGGACGGTCAATGAGCAGTTCTTC
cdr3_aa: CASSHTGTVNEQFF

v_call: TRBV7-9
d_call: TRBD1
clone_size: many
j_call: TRBJ2-6
cdr3_nt: TGTGCCAGCAGTTTTGGCTATGGACAGGGAAGCTCTGGGGCCAACGTCCTGACTTTC
cdr3_aa: CASSFGYGQGSSGANVLTF